This T cell receptor beta chain was documented in a study of blood T cell repertoires in COVID-19. Libraries were prepared by immunoSEQ multiplex PCR; TCRdb keeps only in-frame clonotypes and omits some of them. The repertoire holds over 60,000 clones, with approximately 73% as singletons. Germline CDR1 and CDR2: SGDLS and YYNGEE. Trimming left V 2 bases short and J 13 bases short, with 18 bases between. This CDR3 region has 14 residues. What was sequenced was peripheral blood. The source is a man in his sixties with COVID-19, enrolled during active disease. The rearrangement uses TRBV9 and TRBJ2-2; D may be TRBD2 (6 bases). As DNA, the CDR3 is TGTGCCAGCAGCGTGGGGGACTCCACCTCGGTGCTGTTTTTT. It translates to CASSVGDSTSVLFF.